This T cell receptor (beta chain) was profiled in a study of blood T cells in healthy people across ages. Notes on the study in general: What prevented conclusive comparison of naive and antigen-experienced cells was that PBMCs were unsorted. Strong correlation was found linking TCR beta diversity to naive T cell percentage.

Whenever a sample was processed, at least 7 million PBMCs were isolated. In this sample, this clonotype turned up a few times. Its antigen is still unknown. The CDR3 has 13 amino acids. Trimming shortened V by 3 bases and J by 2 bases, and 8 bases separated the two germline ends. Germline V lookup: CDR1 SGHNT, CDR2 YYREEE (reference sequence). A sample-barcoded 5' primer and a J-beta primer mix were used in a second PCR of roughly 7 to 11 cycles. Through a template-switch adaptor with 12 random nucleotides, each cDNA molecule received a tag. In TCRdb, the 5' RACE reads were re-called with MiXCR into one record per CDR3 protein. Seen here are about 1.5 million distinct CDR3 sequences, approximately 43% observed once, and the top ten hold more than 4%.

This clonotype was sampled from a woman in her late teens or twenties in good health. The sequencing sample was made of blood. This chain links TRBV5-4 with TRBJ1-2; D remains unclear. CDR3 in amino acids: CASSSRTNYGYTF. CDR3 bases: TGTGCCAGCAGCTCCCGCACAAACTATGGCTACACCTTC.